This T cell receptor beta chain came from a study of T-cell memory formation after mild COVID-19. Across the study: The TCR clusters were mostly specific to one donor.

V shed 6 bases and J shed 4 bases, with 6 bases lying between them. CDR1 is MNHEY, CDR2 SVGEGT, per germline. The CDR3 totals 11 residues. Each CDR3 protein gets one entry after TCRdb re-called the 5' RACE reads with MiXCR. The table lists 150,000 to 200,000 distinct CDR3 sequences, around a tenth of them singletons, with approximately 3.8% in the top ten. The sequenced material came from PBMCs or a T cell subset sorted from them (not recorded which). The chain combines TRBV6-2 or TRBV6-3 with TRBJ1-2; D uncertain. This sequence was found in a man younger than 30 who had mild COVID-19 (a few samples of this study predate the infection). Cell type and time point are not known. CDR3 in DNA: TGTGCCAGCAGCACAGTCTATGGCTACACCTTC. It encodes CASSTVYGYTF.